This TCR beta chain was profiled in a study of T cell responses to AZD1222 COVID-19 vaccine. V gave up 0 bases and J gave up 8 bases; unmatched junction bases: 2. Germline CDR1 and CDR2: MNHEY and SVGAGI. The CDR3 has 13 amino acids. Here immunoSEQ multiplex PCR was the method, and the copy in TCRdb shows in-frame clones only, minus some. The repertoire holds 150,000 to 200,000 clones, just over 85% seen once, with 7.5% to 9.5% in the top ten. The study's findings and limits: Targeting of unmutated variant regions was reportedly seen in nearly half of spike-specific TCRs. At study baseline, merely six AZD1222 recipients were seropositive. Rises in breadth and depth of Spike-specific TCRs came after two AZD1222 doses.

Turning to this clone: Antigen: not known.

The TCR comes from an adult in good health. The chain links TRBV6-5 to TRBJ1-2, with 8 bases identical to TRBD1. This sample comprised peripheral blood, obtained on day 0 of AZD1222 vaccination. CDR3 region: CASSYSTGEGYTF. CDR3 sequence (DNA): TGTGCCAGCAGTTACTCGACAGGGGAAGGCTACACCTTC.